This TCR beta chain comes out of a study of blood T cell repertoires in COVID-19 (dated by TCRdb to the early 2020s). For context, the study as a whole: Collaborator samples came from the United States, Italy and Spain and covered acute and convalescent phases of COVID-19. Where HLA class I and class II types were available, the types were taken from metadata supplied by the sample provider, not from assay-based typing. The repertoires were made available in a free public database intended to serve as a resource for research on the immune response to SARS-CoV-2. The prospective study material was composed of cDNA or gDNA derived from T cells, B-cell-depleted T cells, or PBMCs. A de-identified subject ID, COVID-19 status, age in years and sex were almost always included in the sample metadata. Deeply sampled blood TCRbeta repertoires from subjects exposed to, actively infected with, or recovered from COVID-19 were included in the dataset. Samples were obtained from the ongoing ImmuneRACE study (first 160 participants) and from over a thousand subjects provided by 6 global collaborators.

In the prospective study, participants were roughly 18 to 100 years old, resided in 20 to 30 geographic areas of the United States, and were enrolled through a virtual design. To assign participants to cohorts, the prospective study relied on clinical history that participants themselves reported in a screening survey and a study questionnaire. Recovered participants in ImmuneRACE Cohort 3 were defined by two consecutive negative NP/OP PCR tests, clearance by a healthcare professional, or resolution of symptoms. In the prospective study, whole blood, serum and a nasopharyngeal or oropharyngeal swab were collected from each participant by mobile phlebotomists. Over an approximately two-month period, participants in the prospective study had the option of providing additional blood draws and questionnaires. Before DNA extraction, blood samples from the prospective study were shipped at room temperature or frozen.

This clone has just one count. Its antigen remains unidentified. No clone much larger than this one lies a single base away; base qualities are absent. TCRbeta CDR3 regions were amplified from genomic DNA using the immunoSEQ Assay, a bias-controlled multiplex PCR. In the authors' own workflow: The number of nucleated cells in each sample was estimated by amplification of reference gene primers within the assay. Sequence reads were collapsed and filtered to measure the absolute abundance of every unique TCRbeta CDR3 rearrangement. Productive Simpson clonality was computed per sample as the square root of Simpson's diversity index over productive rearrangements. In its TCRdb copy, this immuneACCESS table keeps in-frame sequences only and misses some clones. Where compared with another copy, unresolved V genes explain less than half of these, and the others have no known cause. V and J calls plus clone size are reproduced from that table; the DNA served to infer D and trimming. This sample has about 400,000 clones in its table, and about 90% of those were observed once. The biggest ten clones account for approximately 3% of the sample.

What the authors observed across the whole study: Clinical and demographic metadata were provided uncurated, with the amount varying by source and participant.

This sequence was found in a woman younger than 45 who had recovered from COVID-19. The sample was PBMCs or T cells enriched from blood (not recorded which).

The CDR3 here reads CASTSGTEAFF. The sequenced DNA is TGTGCCAGCACCTCCGGGACAGAAGCTTTCTTT. The sequence links TRBV12-3 or TRBV12-4 to TRBJ1-1; TRBD1 is a weak D gene call, 6 bases matching. The CDR3 contains 11 residues, cysteine and phenylalanine counted. The CDR3 DNA has 33 bases and is translated from base 1. Trimming takes 7 bases from V and 8 bases from J, and the germline ends sit 11 bases apart.